This T cell receptor beta chain was profiled in a study of neurological immune-mediated disorders. 5'RACE generated cDNA with 10-nucleotide random UMIs. TCRdb redid the calling of the 5' RACE reads with MiXCR, one entry per CDR3 protein. The sample has over 65,000 distinct CDR3 sequences, about 9% seen once. Trimming removed 0 bases at V and 0 bases at J, with 7 bases between. The CDR3 runs 15 residues. Germline values: CDR1 MDHEN, CDR2 SYDVKM. The sample holds many counts of this clonotype. Material for sequencing was PBMCs. This TCR was recovered from a middle-aged man in good health. The genes are TRBV28 and TRBJ2-3; D gene ambiguous. The CDR3 bases are TGTGCCAGCAGTTTATGGGGCAGCAGCACAGATACGCAGTATTTT. Translating it yields CASSLWGSSTDTQYF.